A selection of T cell receptor beta chains follows, all from one sample in a study of human T cells and chemical hapten exposure. TCRdb reprocessed the RACE reads via MiXCR and lists one record per CDR3 protein. The sample has some 82,000 distinct CDR3 sequences, around 10% seen once. The source material was whole blood, sampled in connection with sensitization to the hapten diphenylcyclopropenone (DPC). These receptors were collected from a woman aged 50 to 60 with alopecia areata. Some clones in this sample may be carry-over from other donors' samples. Each CDR3 is given with its conserved first and last residue. The order of the fields is J gene, D gene, V gene, clone size, CDR3 DNA, CDR3 protein. A D gene is named only where the DNA matches it firmly. Only some rows state a clone size, as once, few, many or a class for expanded clones.

j_gene: TRBJ2-3
d_gene: NA
v_gene: TRBV6-6
abundance: NA
CDR3nt: TGTGCCAGCACTCTCGAAGGCACAGATACGCAGTATTTT
CDR3aa: CASTLEGTDTQYF

j_gene: TRBJ1-6
d_gene: NA
v_gene: TRBV2
abundance: few
CDR3nt: TGTGCCAGCAGTGTAGCCAGGGCGGGTTATTCACCCCTCCACTTT
CDR3aa: CASSVARAGYSPLHF

j_gene: TRBJ1-4
d_gene: TRBD1
v_gene: TRBV6-6
abundance: many
CDR3nt: TGTGCCAGCAGCGGACAGGCGACGAATGAAAAACTGTTTTTT
CDR3aa: CASSGQATNEKLFF

j_gene: TRBJ1-3
d_gene: NA
v_gene: TRBV7-6
abundance: few
CDR3nt: TGTGCCAGCAGCTTAGCGAGAACACTGAGCTCTGGAAACACCATATATTTT
CDR3aa: CASSLARTLSSGNTIYF

j_gene: TRBJ2-2
d_gene: NA
v_gene: TRBV2
abundance: NA
CDR3nt: TGTGCCAGCAGACAGGAACACACCGGGGAGCTGTTTTTT
CDR3aa: CASRQEHTGELFF

j_gene: TRBJ2-1
d_gene: NA
v_gene: TRBV27
abundance: NA
CDR3nt: TGTGCCAGCGCTACGGTAGATACCTACAATGAGCGGTTCTTC
CDR3aa: CASATVDTYNERFF

j_gene: TRBJ1-5
d_gene: TRBD1
v_gene: TRBV19
abundance: many
CDR3nt: TGTGCCAGTGAAGAACAGGGGACCAATCAGCCCCAGCATTTT
CDR3aa: CASEEQGTNQPQHF

j_gene: TRBJ2-2
d_gene: NA
v_gene: TRBV11-2
abundance: many
CDR3nt: TGTGCCAGCAGCCCCAGCAACACCGGGGAGCTGTTTTTT
CDR3aa: CASSPSNTGELFF

j_gene: TRBJ1-4
d_gene: TRBD1
v_gene: TRBV6-6
abundance: NA
CDR3nt: TGTGCCAGCAGTTGGGGACAGGCGACTAATGAAAAACTGTTTTTT
CDR3aa: CASSWGQATNEKLFF

j_gene: TRBJ2-6
d_gene: TRBD2
v_gene: TRBV10-2
abundance: few
CDR3nt: TGCGCCAGCAGCAACGGACTAGCGGGAGCTGGGGCCAACGTCCTGACTTTC
CDR3aa: CASSNGLAGAGANVLTF

j_gene: TRBJ2-7
d_gene: TRBD1
v_gene: TRBV10-2
abundance: NA
CDR3nt: TGCGCCAGCAGTGAGCAAGGACAGGGAAACGAGCAGTACTTC
CDR3aa: CASSEQGQGNEQYF

j_gene: TRBJ2-7
d_gene: NA
v_gene: TRBV28
abundance: NA
CDR3nt: TGTGCCAGCCGGGCCCTGAACGAGCAGTACTTC
CDR3aa: CASRALNEQYF

j_gene: TRBJ2-2
d_gene: NA
v_gene: TRBV28
abundance: few
CDR3nt: TGTGCCAGCAGTTCTCCGGGGTCGAACACCGGGGAGCTGTTTTTT
CDR3aa: CASSSPGSNTGELFF

j_gene: TRBJ2-7
d_gene: NA
v_gene: TRBV10-3
abundance: NA
CDR3nt: TGTGCCATCAGTACAGCGTGGGAGCAGTACTTC
CDR3aa: CAISTAWEQYF

j_gene: TRBJ1-3
d_gene: NA
v_gene: TRBV7-6
abundance: many
CDR3nt: TGTGCCAGCAGCTTGAATCCCTCCTCTGGAAACACCATATATTTT
CDR3aa: CASSLNPSSGNTIYF

j_gene: TRBJ2-7
d_gene: NA
v_gene: TRBV28
abundance: many
CDR3nt: TGTGCCAGCAGTTATGGGTTGGGTAGGAACGAGCAGTACTTC
CDR3aa: CASSYGLGRNEQYF

j_gene: TRBJ1-6
d_gene: TRBD1
v_gene: TRBV6-1
abundance: NA
CDR3nt: TGTGCCAGCAGCCGGGACAGGGTGTCAAGCTCACCCCTCCACTTT
CDR3aa: CASSRDRVSSSPLHF

j_gene: TRBJ2-5
d_gene: NA
v_gene: TRBV7-2
abundance: few
CDR3nt: TGTGCCAGCAGCTTAGCCCGGTTAGGGAGGGAGACCCAGTACTTC
CDR3aa: CASSLARLGRETQYF

j_gene: TRBJ1-1
d_gene: NA
v_gene: TRBV5-1
abundance: many
CDR3nt: TGCGCCAGCAGCGGTGGACAGCCGAACACTGAAGCTTTCTTT
CDR3aa: CASSGGQPNTEAFF

j_gene: TRBJ2-6
d_gene: NA
v_gene: TRBV3-1
abundance: many
CDR3nt: TGTGCCAGCTCCAGGGGTAGCGGGCTCTCTGGGGCCAACGTCCTGACTTTC
CDR3aa: CASSRGSGLSGANVLTF

j_gene: TRBJ1-1
d_gene: NA
v_gene: TRBV20-1
abundance: few
CDR3nt: TGCAGTGCTAGAGATGGGGGAACTGAAGCTTTCTTT
CDR3aa: CSARDGGTEAFF

j_gene: TRBJ2-1
d_gene: NA
v_gene: TRBV7-9
abundance: many
CDR3nt: TGTGCCAGCAGCCCCGGGCCCTACGATGAGCAGTTCTTC
CDR3aa: CASSPGPYDEQFF

j_gene: TRBJ2-7
d_gene: TRBD1
v_gene: TRBV10-3
abundance: few
CDR3nt: TGTGCCATCACAAACAGGGGTGGCGAGCAGTACTTC
CDR3aa: CAITNRGGEQYF

j_gene: TRBJ1-6
d_gene: NA
v_gene: TRBV14
abundance: many
CDR3nt: TGTGCCAGCAGCCAAGGCAGACAGAATTCACCCCTCCACTTT
CDR3aa: CASSQGRQNSPLHF

j_gene: TRBJ2-7
d_gene: NA
v_gene: TRBV20-1
abundance: many
CDR3nt: TGCAGTGGGCAGCCAGCGGCCTACGAGCAGTACTTC
CDR3aa: CSGQPAAYEQYF

j_gene: TRBJ1-1
d_gene: TRBD1
v_gene: TRBV9
abundance: many
CDR3nt: TGTGCCAGCAGGGCCGGGACAGGAAATTTGGAAGCTTTCTTT
CDR3aa: CASRAGTGNLEAFF

j_gene: TRBJ2-7
d_gene: TRBD1
v_gene: TRBV18
abundance: NA
CDR3nt: TGTGCCAGCTCACGCCCGGGACAGACGTACTACGAGCAGTACTTC
CDR3aa: CASSRPGQTYYEQYF

j_gene: TRBJ1-1
d_gene: TRBD1
v_gene: TRBV7-2
abundance: many
CDR3nt: TGTGCCAGCAGCTTAAGAAGGGGGCGCGGGGTTCACACTGAAGCTTTCTTT
CDR3aa: CASSLRRGRGVHTEAFF

j_gene: TRBJ1-1
d_gene: NA
v_gene: TRBV28
abundance: few
CDR3nt: TGTGCCAGCAGTTTCAGAGGACAGCCGAACACTGAAGCTTTCTTT
CDR3aa: CASSFRGQPNTEAFF